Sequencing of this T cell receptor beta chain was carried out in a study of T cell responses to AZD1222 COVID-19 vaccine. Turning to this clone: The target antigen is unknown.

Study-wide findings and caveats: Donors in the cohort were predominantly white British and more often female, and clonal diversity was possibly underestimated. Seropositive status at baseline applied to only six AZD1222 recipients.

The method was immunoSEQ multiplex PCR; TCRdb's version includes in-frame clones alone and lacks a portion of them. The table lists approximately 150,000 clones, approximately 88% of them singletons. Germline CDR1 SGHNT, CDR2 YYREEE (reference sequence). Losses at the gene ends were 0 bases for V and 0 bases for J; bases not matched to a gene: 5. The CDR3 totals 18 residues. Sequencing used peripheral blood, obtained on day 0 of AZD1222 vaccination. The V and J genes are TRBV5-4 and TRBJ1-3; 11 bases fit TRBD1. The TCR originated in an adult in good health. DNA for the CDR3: TGTGCCAGCAGCTTGGGGACAGGGGGCGTCAGCTCTGGAAACACCATATATTTT. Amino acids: CASSLGTGGVSSGNTIYF.